Below are 26 T cell receptor beta chains sequenced from a single sample in a study of hypomethylating agent response in myelodysplastic syndrome. Only in-frame clones appear in the TCRdb table, and some are missing; sequencing was by immunoSEQ multiplex PCR. The repertoire consists of thousands of clones, with about 88% occurring once and the leading ten covering around 15%. This sample comprised bone marrow, obtained before or after starting hypomethylating agent treatment for myelodysplastic syndrome (not recorded which). These receptors came from a human donor with myelodysplastic syndrome.

The chain combines TRBV4-3 with TRBJ1-1, with D unresolved. Germline assignment: CDR1 LGHNA and CDR2 YSLEER. The CDR3 spans 15 residues. Between the trimmed V and J ends, which lost 3 bases and 1 base, there was a span of 12 bases. The CDR3 bases are TGCGCCAGCAGCCATTCTCTTGGCTGGAACACTGAAGCTTTCTTT. Its translation: CASSHSLGWNTEAFF.

The rearrangement uses TRBV5-1 and TRBJ1-6, with unresolved D. The CDR3 runs 14 residues. Germline assignment: CDR1 SGHRS and CDR2 YFSETQ. Trimming took off 5 bases at V and 4 bases at J, with 10 bases between the two ends. CDR3: CASRIESYNSPLHF. For the CDR3, the DNA is TGCGCCAGCAGAATCGAGTCTTATAATTCACCCCTCCACTTT.

J is TRBJ2-1 and V is TRBV15, with 8 bases aligning to TRBD1. In germline, CDR1 is LNHNV, CDR2 YYDKDF (reference sequence). The CDR3 extends over 15 amino acids. J was trimmed by 1 base and V by 2 bases; bases with no gene match: 1. CDR3 DNA sequence: TGTGCCACCAGCAGATGGACAGGGTCCTACAATGAGCAGTTCTTC. Protein sequence: CATSRWTGSYNEQFF.

The chain carries TRBV9 and TRBJ2-3; the match to TRBD2 covers 13 bases. Germline loops: CDR1 SGDLS, CDR2 YYNGEE. CDR3 size: 16 residues. V was pared by 3 bases and J by 1 base, with 2 bases of the junction left unmatched. The CDR3 reads CASSAGLAGGTDTQYF. The CDR3 DNA reads as TGTGCCAGCAGCGCTGGACTAGCGGGAGGCACAGATACGCAGTATTTT.

This clone was found once. The rearrangement joins TRBV19 to TRBJ2-1, with D perhaps matching TRBD1 (5 bases). The ends were cut back, 6 bases at V and 4 bases at J, with 13 bases in the middle. The germline V gene has CDR1 LNHDA and CDR2 SQIVND (reference sequence). The CDR3 consists of 14 residues. CDR3: CASSGQGAYNEQFF. DNA for the CDR3: TGTGCCAGTAGCGGGCAGGGTGCATACAATGAGCAGTTCTTC. Looking up the rest from reference TRBV19 and TRBJ2-1 gives the full variable domain: DGGITQSPKYLFRKEGQNVTLSCEQNLNHDAMYWYRQDPGQGLRLIYYSQIVNDFQKGDIAEGYSVSREKKESFPLTVTSAQKNPTAFYLCASSGQGAYNEQFFGPGTRLTVL.

This rearrangement joins TRBV7-9 to TRBJ2-5; D is tentatively TRBD1 or TRBD2 (5 bases each). V was pared by 5 bases and J by 5 bases, with 6 bases between. Germline CDR1 reads SEHNR; CDR2 reads FQNEAQ (reference sequence). The CDR3 has 11 amino acids. In nucleotides, the CDR3 is TGTGCCAGCAGCGAGGGGGAGACCCAGTACTTC. Residues: CASSEGETQYF.

In DNA form, the CDR3 reads TGTGCCTGGAGTTCAGACGGCCACAGGGGTCAGCCCCAGCATTTT. This encodes CAWSSDGHRGQPQHF. This chain joins TRBV30 and TRBJ1-5; 7 positions match TRBD1. From germline, CDR1 is GTSNPN and CDR2 SVGIG (reference sequence). Trimming at V came to 2 bases and at J to 6 bases, leaving 10 bases not matched to a gene. This CDR3 spans 15 amino acids.

The chain employs TRBV6-1 and TRBJ2-5; no reliable D call. Per the germline V gene, CDR1 is MNHNS and CDR2 is SASEGT. The CDR3 spans 13 residues. The V gene lost 3 bases and the J gene lost 1 base, with 6 bases spanning the gap. The CDR3 DNA is TGTGCCAGCAGTGATCCGGGCCAAGAGACCCAGTACTTC. It yields the protein CASSDPGQETQYF.

The rearrangement joins TRBV30 to TRBJ1-1; D may be TRBD1 (5 bases). Germline V gene data show CDR1 as GTSNPN and CDR2 as SVGIG (reference sequence). V was trimmed by 6 bases and J by 4 bases, leaving 33 bases between them. The CDR3 runs 19 residues. The CDR3 loop is CACHPWGLHFGEGSTEAFF. The CDR3 DNA sequence: TGTGCCTGCCACCCCTGGGGACTCCACTTCGGTGAGGGGAGCACTGAAGCTTTCTTT.

The chain couples TRBV6-5 to TRBJ1-1; TRBD1 is a possible D gene (5 bases). Trimming removed 11 bases at V and 1 base at J, with 11 bases between. The CDR3 is 12 amino acids. Per the germline V gene, CDR1 is MNHEY and CDR2 is SVGAGI. This CDR3 is CAARDPNTEAFF. In DNA, the CDR3 is TGTGCCGCGAGGGACCCGAACACTGAAGCTTTCTTT.

The rearrangement links TRBV11-1 to TRBJ1-6; TRBD1 matches 7 bases. The V and J ends lost 5 bases and 10 bases, in that order; junction bases with no gene match: 8. The CDR3 is 14 amino acids. Looked up from germline, CDR1 is SGHAT and CDR2 is FQDESV (reference sequence). As DNA, the CDR3 is TGTGCCAGCAGCCCACGCCAGGGGGGGTCACCCCTCCACTTT. Amino acids: CASSPRQGGSPLHF.

V usage is TRBV6-5 and J usage is TRBJ1-1; D gene unclear. This CDR3 has 11 residues. V lost 6 bases, J lost 3 bases, and 5 bases lay in between. CDR1 MNHEY and CDR2 SVGAGI come from the germline V gene. CDR3 residues: CASSRDTEAFF. CDR3 sequence (DNA): TGTGCCAGCAGCCGTGACACTGAAGCTTTCTTT.

V and J are TRBV4-3 and TRBJ1-1, with D perhaps TRBD1 (5 bases). V was trimmed by 1 base and J by 3 bases, leaving 12 bases between them. This CDR3 spans 15 amino acids. Germline CDR1 and CDR2: LGHNA and YSLEER. CDR3 in DNA: TGCGCCAGCAGCCAAGCTTGGGGCAGGGACACTGAAGCTTTCTTT. This sequence encodes CASSQAWGRDTEAFF.

This chain links TRBV2 with TRBJ2-3; 11 bases map to TRBD2. Germline V gene lookup returns CDR1 SNHLY and CDR2 FYNNEI. J gave up 2 bases and V 6 bases, and 4 bases lay outside the gene matches. The CDR3 is 15 residues long. CDR3 residues: CASSRLAGFTDTQYF. In DNA form, the CDR3 reads TGTGCCAGCAGCCGACTAGCGGGGTTCACAGATACGCAGTATTTT.

This sequence joins TRBV6-5 and TRBJ2-3; D might be TRBD1 or TRBD2, each matching 5 bases. V lost 4 bases and J 1 base, leaving 12 bases between the germline ends. CDR3 length: 15 amino acids. From germline, CDR1 is MNHEY and CDR2 SVGAGI. The CDR3 protein is CASSSLRDGTDTQYF. The CDR3 nucleotides are TGTGCCAGCAGTTCCCTCCGGGACGGCACAGATACGCAGTATTTT.

V and J are TRBV5-4 and TRBJ2-7; D possibly corresponds to TRBD1 (6 bases). V lost 3 bases to trimming and J lost 3 bases, with 10 bases between them. Germline loops: CDR1 SGHNT, CDR2 YYREEE (reference sequence). This CDR3 comprises 13 residues. CDR3 coding DNA: TGTGCCAGCAGCTCTGACAGGAGCTACGAGCAGTACTTC. Residues: CASSSDRSYEQYF.

The chain joins TRBV10-3 to TRBJ2-7; D unresolved. Trimming left V 10 bases short and J 0 bases short, with 13 bases between. Germline CDR1 ENHRY, CDR2 SYGVKD. The CDR3 extends over 13 amino acids. The DNA of the CDR3 is TGTGCCACGAGGACGGAGAACTCCTACGAGCAGTACGTC. This encodes CATRTENSYEQYV.

The chain has TRBV4-1 and TRBJ2-3, with D perhaps matching TRBD2 (6 bases). Trimming pared 4 bases from V and 0 bases from J, leaving 11 bases between. Germline CDR1 and CDR2: MGHRA and YSYEKL. The CDR3 extends over 15 amino acids. As DNA, the CDR3 is TGCGCCAGCAGCCGCTTTGGGGGGAGCACAGATACGCAGTATTTT. Translating it yields CASSRFGGSTDTQYF.

This clone turned up a few times. This chain links TRBV7-7 with TRBJ2-5; D is perhaps TRBD2 (6 bases). V lost 5 bases and J lost 2, with 15 bases in between. This CDR3 has 15 residues. Germline V gene data show CDR1 as SSHAT and CDR2 as FNYEAQ (reference sequence). The chain's CDR3 is CASSPTRGRQETQYF. The CDR3 DNA sequence: TGTGCCAGCAGCCCAACTCGGGGGAGACAAGAGACCCAGTACTTC. The variable domain in full, completed from reference TRBV7-7 and TRBJ2-5, reads GAGVSQSPRYKVTKRGQDVTLRCDPISSHATLYWYQQALGQGPEFLTYFNYEAQPDKSGLPSDRFSAERPEGSISTLTIQRTEQRDSAMYRCASSPTRGRQETQYFGPGTRLLVL.

This chain connects TRBV5-6 to TRBJ1-5, with D unclear. The V end lost 3 bases, the J end lost 8 bases, and 12 bases lay between the germline ends. In germline, CDR1 is SGHDT, CDR2 YYEEEE. This CDR3 is 13 amino acids long. The CDR3: CASSSGPEKPQHF. The CDR3 bases are TGTGCCAGCAGCTCTGGGCCCGAGAAGCCCCAGCATTTT.

The CDR3 nucleotides are TGCGCCAGCAGCTTTGACGGAGTAACTTCCTACGAGCAGTACTTC. This encodes CASSFDGVTSYEQYF. The gene calls are TRBV5-1 and TRBJ2-7; D is ambiguous. Trimming removed 2 bases at V and 1 base at J, with 13 bases between. The length of the CDR3 is 15 residues. Germline V gene lookup returns CDR1 SGHRS and CDR2 YFSETQ.

V gene TRBV7-9 combines with J gene TRBJ1-2; 10 bases are a match to TRBD1. Losses at the gene ends were 1 base for V and 8 bases for J; bases not matched to a gene: 10. Germline assignment: CDR1 SEHNR and CDR2 FQNEAQ (reference sequence). CDR3 length equals 16 residues. CDR3 sequence (DNA): TGTGCCAGCAGCTTAGAAATCGGACAGGGGGTGTGGGGCTACACCTTC. Encoded protein: CASSLEIGQGVWGYTF.

This chain uses TRBV7-2 with TRBJ2-1, with unresolved D. This CDR3 has 11 residues. With 3 bases removed from V and 3 bases from J, the gap between germline ends came to 0 bases. Looked up from germline, CDR1 is SGHTA and CDR2 is FQGNSA. The CDR3 reads CASSFYNEQFF. CDR3 DNA sequence: TGTGCCAGCAGCTTCTACAATGAGCAGTTCTTC.

This clone was seen only a few times. This sequence joins TRBV5-1 and TRBJ1-2; 9 nucleotides line up with TRBD1. Trimming at V came to 0 bases and at J to 2 bases, leaving 8 bases not matched to a gene. The CDR3 runs 17 residues. CDR1 and CDR2 from the germline V gene are SGHRS and YFSETQ. CDR3 sequence: CASSLDSTGGLNYGYTF. The CDR3 region has the DNA TGCGCCAGCAGCTTGGATTCTACAGGGGGCCTCAACTATGGCTACACCTTC.

The rearrangement uses TRBV5-1 and TRBJ2-2; D uncertain. The CDR3 runs 13 residues. Germline V gene sequence: CDR1 SGHRS, CDR2 YFSETQ. Between the trimmed V and J ends, which lost 5 bases and 3 bases, there was a span of 8 bases. CDR3 coding DNA: TGCGCCAGCAGTTTTGGGGACACCGGGGAGCTGTTTTTT. This codes for CASSFGDTGELFF.

The rearrangement uses TRBV11-3 and TRBJ2-5; D not resolved. The V and J ends lost 1 base and 3 bases respectively, with 9 bases between them. Germline V gene lookup returns CDR1 SGHNT and CDR2 YENEEA. The CDR3 is 14 residues long. CDR3 coding DNA: TGTGCCAGCAGCTTAGGCAGGCACGAAGAGACCCAGTACTTC. As protein: CASSLGRHEETQYF.